This T cell receptor beta chain stems from a study of shared clonotypes between healthy human individuals. As concerns this clone: The sample has other DNA sequences that encode this CDR3 too.

The V segment lost 2 bases and the J segment 6 bases; nucleotides outside the gene matches: 1. The germline CDR1 and CDR2 sequences are SGHRS and YFSETQ. The CDR3 sequence is 14 residues long. Once extracted for a subset, genomic DNA was divided evenly among several immunoSEQ plates. The sorted-subset replicate PCRs were given 200 ng DNA, which is 30,000 or so T cell genomes. Produced via immunoSEQ multiplex PCR; TCRdb's table is partial and in-frame only. This table has over a million clones, about 84% appearing once. The sample taken for sequencing was memory CD4+ T cells from PBMCs. Subset: CD45RA-negative fraction. The origin of this receptor is a man in his late teens or twenties in good health. Some clones in this sample may be carry-over from other donors' samples. This sequence joins TRBV5-1 and TRBJ2-1; 11 positions match TRBD1. The CDR3 DNA is TGCGCCAGCAGCTTCGGACAGGGGGCCAATGAGCAGTTCTTC. Amino acids: CASSFGQGANEQFF.